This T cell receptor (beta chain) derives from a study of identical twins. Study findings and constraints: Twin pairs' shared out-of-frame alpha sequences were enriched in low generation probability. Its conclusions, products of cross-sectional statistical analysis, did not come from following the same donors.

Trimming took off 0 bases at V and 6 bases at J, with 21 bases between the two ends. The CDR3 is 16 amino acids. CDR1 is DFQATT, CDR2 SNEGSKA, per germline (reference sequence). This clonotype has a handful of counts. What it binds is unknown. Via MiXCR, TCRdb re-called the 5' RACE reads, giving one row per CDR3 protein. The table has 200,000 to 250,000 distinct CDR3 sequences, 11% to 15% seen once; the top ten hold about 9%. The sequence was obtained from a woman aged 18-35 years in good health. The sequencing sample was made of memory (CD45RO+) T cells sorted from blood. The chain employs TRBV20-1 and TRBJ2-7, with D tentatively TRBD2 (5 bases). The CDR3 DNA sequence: TGCAGTGCTAGAGACTATAGCGCAAAAACGCTAGGCGAGCAGTACTTC. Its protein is CSARDYSAKTLGEQYF.